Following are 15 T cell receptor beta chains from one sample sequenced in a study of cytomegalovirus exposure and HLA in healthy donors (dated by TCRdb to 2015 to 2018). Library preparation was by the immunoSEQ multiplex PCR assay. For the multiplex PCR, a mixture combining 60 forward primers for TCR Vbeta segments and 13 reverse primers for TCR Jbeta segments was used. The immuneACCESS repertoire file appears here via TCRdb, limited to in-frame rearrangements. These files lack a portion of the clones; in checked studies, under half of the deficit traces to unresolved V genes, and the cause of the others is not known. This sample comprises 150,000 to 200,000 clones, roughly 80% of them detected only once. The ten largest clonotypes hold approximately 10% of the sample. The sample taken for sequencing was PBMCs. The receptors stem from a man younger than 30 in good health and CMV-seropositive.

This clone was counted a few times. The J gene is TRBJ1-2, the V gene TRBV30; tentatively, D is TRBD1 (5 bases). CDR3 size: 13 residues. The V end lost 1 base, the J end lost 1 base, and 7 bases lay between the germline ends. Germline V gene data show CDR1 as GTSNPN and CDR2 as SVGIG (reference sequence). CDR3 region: CAWSAGFNYGYTF. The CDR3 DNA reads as TGTGCCTGGAGTGCAGGGTTTAACTATGGCTACACCTTC.

CDR3 DNA: TGTGCCAGCAGCCCCTTGGAAGGGACTAGCGGGAGCAACTACGAGCAGTACTTC. As protein: CASSPLEGTSGSNYEQYF. The chain joins TRBV7-8 to TRBJ2-7, with 14 bases aligning to TRBD2. V was pared by 5 bases and J by 3 bases, with 12 bases of the junction left unmatched. The CDR3 runs 18 residues. Germline CDR1 reads SGHVS; CDR2 reads FQNEAQ.

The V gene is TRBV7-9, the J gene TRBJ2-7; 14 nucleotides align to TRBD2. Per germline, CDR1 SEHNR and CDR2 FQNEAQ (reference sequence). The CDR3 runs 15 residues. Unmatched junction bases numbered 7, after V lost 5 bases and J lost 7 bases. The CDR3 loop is CASSGTSGSTREQYF. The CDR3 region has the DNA TGTGCCAGCAGCGGGACTAGCGGGAGCACTAGAGAGCAGTACTTC.

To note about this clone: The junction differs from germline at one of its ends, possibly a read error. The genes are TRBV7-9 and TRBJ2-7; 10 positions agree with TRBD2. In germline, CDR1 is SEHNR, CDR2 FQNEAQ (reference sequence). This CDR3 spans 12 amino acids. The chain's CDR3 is CASSFQREGRRF. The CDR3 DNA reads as TGTGCCAGCAGCTTCCAGCGGGAGGGCCGGCGCTTC.

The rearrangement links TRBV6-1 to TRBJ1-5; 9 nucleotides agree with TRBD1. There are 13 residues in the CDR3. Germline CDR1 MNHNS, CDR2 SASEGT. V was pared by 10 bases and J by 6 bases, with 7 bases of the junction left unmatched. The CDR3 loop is CAIKQGASQPQHF. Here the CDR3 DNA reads TGTGCCATCAAACAGGGGGCGAGTCAGCCCCAGCATTTT.

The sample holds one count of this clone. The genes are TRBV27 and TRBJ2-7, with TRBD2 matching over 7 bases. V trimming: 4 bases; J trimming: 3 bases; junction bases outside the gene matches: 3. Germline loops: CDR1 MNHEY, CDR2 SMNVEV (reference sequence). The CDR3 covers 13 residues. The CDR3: CASSWGGVYEQYF. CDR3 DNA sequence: TGTGCCAGCAGTTGGGGAGGGGTCTACGAGCAGTACTTC.

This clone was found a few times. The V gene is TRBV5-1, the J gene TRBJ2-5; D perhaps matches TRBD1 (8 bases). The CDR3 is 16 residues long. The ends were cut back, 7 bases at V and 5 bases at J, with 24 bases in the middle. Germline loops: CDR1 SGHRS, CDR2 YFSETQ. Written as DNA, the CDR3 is TGCGCCAGCGGGGAGGGGAACAGGGGGTTGTCGGAGACCCAGTACTTC. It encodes CASGEGNRGLSETQYF.

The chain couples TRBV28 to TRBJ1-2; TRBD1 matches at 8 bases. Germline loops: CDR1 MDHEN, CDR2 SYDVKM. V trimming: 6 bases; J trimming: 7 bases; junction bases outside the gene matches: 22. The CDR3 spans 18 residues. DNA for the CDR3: TGTGCCAGCAGCCTAGGGGTAGACAGGGGAGGATTAAACGGTGGCTACACCTTC. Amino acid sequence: CASSLGVDRGGLNGGYTF.

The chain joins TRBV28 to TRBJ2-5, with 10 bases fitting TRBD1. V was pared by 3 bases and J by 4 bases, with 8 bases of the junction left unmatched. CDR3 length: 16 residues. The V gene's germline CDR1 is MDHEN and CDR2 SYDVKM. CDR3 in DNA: TGTGCCAGCAGTTTGAGGGACAGGGGATGGGGAGAGACCCAGTACTTC. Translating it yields CASSLRDRGWGETQYF.

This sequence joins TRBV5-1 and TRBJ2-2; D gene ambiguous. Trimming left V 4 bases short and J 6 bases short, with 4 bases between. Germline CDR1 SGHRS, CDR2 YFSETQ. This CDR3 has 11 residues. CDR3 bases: TGCGCCAGCAGCATAGCCGGGGAGCTGTTTTTT. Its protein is CASSIAGELFF.

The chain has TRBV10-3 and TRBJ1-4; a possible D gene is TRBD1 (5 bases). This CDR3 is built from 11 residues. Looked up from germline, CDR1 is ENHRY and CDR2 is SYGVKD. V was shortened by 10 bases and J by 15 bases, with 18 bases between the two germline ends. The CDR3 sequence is CATGGGGMVFF. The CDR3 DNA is TGTGCCACGGGTGGCGGGGGGATGGTGTTTTTT.

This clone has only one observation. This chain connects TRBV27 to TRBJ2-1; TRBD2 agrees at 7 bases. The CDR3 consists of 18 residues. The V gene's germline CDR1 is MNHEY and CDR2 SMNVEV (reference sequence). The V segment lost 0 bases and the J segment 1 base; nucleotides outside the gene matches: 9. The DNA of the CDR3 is TGTGCCAGCAGTTTATCGAGTGGGGGGAGGGGTTCCTACAATGAGCAGTTCTTC. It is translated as CASSLSSGGRGSYNEQFF.

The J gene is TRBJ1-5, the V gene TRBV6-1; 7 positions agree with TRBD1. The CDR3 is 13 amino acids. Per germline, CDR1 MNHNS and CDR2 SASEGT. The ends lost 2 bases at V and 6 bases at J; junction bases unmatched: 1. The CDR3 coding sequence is TGTGCCAGCAGTGAAAACAGGGGTCAGCCCCAGCATTTT. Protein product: CASSENRGQPQHF.

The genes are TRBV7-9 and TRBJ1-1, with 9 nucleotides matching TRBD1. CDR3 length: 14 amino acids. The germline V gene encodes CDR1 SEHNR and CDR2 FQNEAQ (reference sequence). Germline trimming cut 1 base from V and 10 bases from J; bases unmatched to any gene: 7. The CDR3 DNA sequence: TGTGCCAGCAGCTTAGAGGGACAGGGTCCTACAGCTTTCTTT. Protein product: CASSLEGQGPTAFF.

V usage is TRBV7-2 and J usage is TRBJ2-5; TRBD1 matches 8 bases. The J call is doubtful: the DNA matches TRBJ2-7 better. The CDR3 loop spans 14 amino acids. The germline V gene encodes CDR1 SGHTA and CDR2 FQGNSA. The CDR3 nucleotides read TGTGCCAGCAGCCTTCGACAGGGGTCCTACGAGCAGTACTTC. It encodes CASSLRQGSYEQYF.